This entry lists 10 T cell receptor beta chains sequenced from one sample in a study of blood T cell repertoires in COVID-19. TCRdb's copy holds only in-frame clones and misses some; the assay was immunoSEQ multiplex PCR. The sample includes about 280,000 clones, approximately 86% of them seen just once. Sequenced: peripheral blood. The receptors derive from a woman under 40 who had recovered from COVID-19.

The chain joins TRBV7-2 to TRBJ1-5; possible D gene TRBD1, 6 bases. The CDR3 spans 14 residues. Trimming left V 5 bases short and J 6 bases short, with 14 bases between. CDR1 is SGHTA, CDR2 FQGNSA, per germline. The CDR3 here is CASSGEGGFQPQHF. The CDR3 DNA reads as TGTGCCAGCAGCGGCGAGGGGGGGTTTCAGCCCCAGCATTTT. The full variable domain, in which reference TRBV7-2 and TRBJ1-5 provide the parts outside the CDR3, is GAGVSQSPSNKVTEKGKDVELRCDPISGHTALYWYRQSLGQGLEFLIYFQGNSAPDKSGLPSDRFSAERTGGSVSTLTIQRTQQEDSAVYLCASSGEGGFQPQHFGDGTRLSIL.

This clone was detected a few times. The V gene is TRBV19, the J gene TRBJ2-3, with D maybe TRBD1 (5 bases). Germline loops: CDR1 LNHDA, CDR2 SQIVND (reference sequence). This CDR3 has 13 residues. The germline V and J ends were trimmed by 2 bases and 7 bases, with 10 bases remaining between them. CDR3 in DNA: TGTGCCAGTAGTATAAAGGGGTTCAATACGCAGTATTTT. It yields the protein CASSIKGFNTQYF.

This clone was recorded only once. This sequence joins TRBV28 and TRBJ2-7, with 7 nucleotides matching TRBD1. J was trimmed by 4 bases and V by 4 bases; bases with no gene match: 10. CDR1 MDHEN and CDR2 SYDVKM come from the germline V gene. The CDR3 has 15 residues. In DNA, the CDR3 is TGTGCCAGCAGTTCCTCTAAAACAGGGGTTTACGAGCAGTACTTC. This codes for CASSSSKTGVYEQYF.

The chain uses TRBV6-4 and TRBJ2-1, with D perhaps TRBD2 (7 bases). Deletions cut 3 bases from V and 5 bases from J, with 17 bases between. Germline values: CDR1 MRHNA, CDR2 SNTAGT. The CDR3 covers 16 residues. CDR3 in amino acids: CASSESVGGGHNEQFF. The CDR3 DNA is TGTGCCAGCAGTGAGTCCGTGGGGGGGGGCCACAATGAGCAGTTCTTC.

V usage is TRBV7-9 and J usage is TRBJ1-6; possible D gene TRBD1, 5 bases. Germline lookup yields CDR1 SEHNR and CDR2 FQNEAQ (reference sequence). Trimming shortened V by 5 bases and J by 15 bases, and 14 bases separated the two germline ends. There are 12 residues in the CDR3. The CDR3 DNA reads TGTGCCAGCAGCAAGACAGCCAACGACCTCCACTTT. Protein product: CASSKTANDLHF.

V gene TRBV29-1 combines with J gene TRBJ2-7; TRBD2 matches at 7 bases. Germline CDR1 is SQVTM and CDR2 is ANQGSEA. The CDR3 loop spans 13 amino acids. V lost 4 bases, J lost 0 bases, and 3 bases stayed unmatched. The CDR3 loop is CSVVGGSSYEQYF. CDR3 coding DNA: TGCAGCGTTGTCGGGGGGAGCTCCTACGAGCAGTACTTC.

This chain's CDR3 is CASSLGGTSDGTDTQYF. CDR3 nucleotides: TGTGCCAGCAGCTTGGGAGGGACTAGCGATGGCACAGATACGCAGTATTTT. The V call is TRBV5-4, the J call TRBJ2-3; 10 nucleotides line up with TRBD2. J lost 1 base, V lost 0 bases, and 5 bases had no gene match. CDR1 and CDR2 from the germline V gene are SGHNT and YYREEE (reference sequence). The CDR3 totals 17 residues.

The rearrangement links TRBV4-1 to TRBJ2-7, with TRBD1 matching over 7 bases. Germline V gives CDR1 MGHRA, CDR2 YSYEKL. The ends lost 3 bases at V and 1 base at J; junction bases unmatched: 6. CDR3 length equals 15 residues. The CDR3 here is CASSQGDSLSYEQYF. In DNA form, the CDR3 reads TGCGCCAGCAGCCAGGGGGACAGCCTTTCCTACGAGCAGTACTTC.

The gene calls are TRBV10-3 and TRBJ1-2, with a weak D call TRBD1 (6 bases). This CDR3 has 15 amino acids. Germline CDR1 is ENHRY and CDR2 is SYGVKD. Trimming stripped 4 bases from V and 2 bases from J, with 14 bases between. DNA for the CDR3: TGTGCCATCAGTGGAAACAGGGAAGCGAACTATGGCTACACCTTC. Translated: CAISGNREANYGYTF.

For this clone: At one end, the junction sequence differs from germline, possibly due to a read error. The rearrangement uses TRBV10-2 and TRBJ2-3; 14 bases fit TRBD2. The CDR3 sequence is 15 residues long. Germline V gene data show CDR1 as WSHSY and CDR2 as SAAADI. CDR3 bases: TGCGCCAGCAGTGACTTTGGACTAGCGGGGGGCAGAGGTATTTTT. As protein: CASSDFGLAGGRGIF.